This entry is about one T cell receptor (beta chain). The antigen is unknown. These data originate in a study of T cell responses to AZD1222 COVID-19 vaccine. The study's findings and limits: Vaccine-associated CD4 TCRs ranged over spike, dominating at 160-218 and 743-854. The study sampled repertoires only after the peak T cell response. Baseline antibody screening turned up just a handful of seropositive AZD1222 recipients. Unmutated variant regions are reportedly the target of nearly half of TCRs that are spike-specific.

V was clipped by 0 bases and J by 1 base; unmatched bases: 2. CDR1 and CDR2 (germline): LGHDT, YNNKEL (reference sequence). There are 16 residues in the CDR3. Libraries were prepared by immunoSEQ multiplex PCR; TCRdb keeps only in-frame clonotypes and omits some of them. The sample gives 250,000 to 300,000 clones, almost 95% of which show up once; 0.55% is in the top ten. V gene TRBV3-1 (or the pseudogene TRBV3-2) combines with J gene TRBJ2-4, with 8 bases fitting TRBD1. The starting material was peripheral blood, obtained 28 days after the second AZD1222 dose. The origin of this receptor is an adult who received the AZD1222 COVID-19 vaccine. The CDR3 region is CASSQDSGGAKNIQYF. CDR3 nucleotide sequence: TGTGCCAGCAGCCAAGATTCAGGGGGCGCCAAAAACATTCAGTACTTC.